These 24 T cell receptor beta chains came from one sample sequenced in a study of cytotoxic CD8 clonotypes in ibrutinib-treated CLL (dated by TCRdb to about 2021). The receptor library was made with the immunoSEQ multiplex PCR assay. As stored in TCRdb, this immuneACCESS dataset retains in-frame rearrangements with V and J assigned. A fraction of the clones does not appear; measured against another copy, unresolved V genes explain less than half of the discrepancy, and the remainder lacks a known reason. In all, the sample holds more than 75,000 clones, and around 77% of those were seen once. Around 24% of the sample is taken by the ten largest. The label giving this sample's time point can be read as: approximately 25 months on ibrutinib. The input for sequencing was PBMCs, taken after 24 months of ibrutinib treatment. The receptor source for this set is a human donor with chronic lymphocytic leukemia.

This clone has just one count. This sequence joins TRBV4-1 and TRBJ1-6; D is unclear. From germline, CDR1 is MGHRA and CDR2 YSYEKL. The CDR3 length is 14 residues. V gave up 4 bases and J gave up 7 bases, with 11 bases separating them. This CDR3 reads CASSPGRVNSPLHF. The CDR3 nucleotides read TGCGCCAGCAGCCCGGGCCGGGTGAATTCACCCCTCCACTTT.

The sample holds a few counts of this clone. The gene calls are TRBV18 and TRBJ1-3; D is uncertain. CDR3 length: 15 amino acids. From germline, CDR1 is KGHSH and CDR2 LQKENI. Trimming took off 0 bases at V and 0 bases at J, with 6 bases between the two ends. The CDR3 region has the DNA TGTGCCAGCTCACCACCTGTAAGCTCTGGAAACACCATATATTTT. Its translation: CASSPPVSSGNTIYF.

The chain carries TRBV19 and TRBJ2-2, with no clear D. Germline CDR1 LNHDA, CDR2 SQIVND (reference sequence). Trimming removed 3 bases at V and 0 bases at J, with 8 bases between. CDR3 length equals 15 residues. CDR3 sequence: CASSIGFTNTGELFF. DNA for the CDR3: TGTGCCAGTAGTATTGGTTTCACGAACACCGGGGAGCTGTTTTTT.

V is TRBV18 and J is TRBJ2-7, with D perhaps matching TRBD1 or TRBD2 (5 bases each). The germline V and J ends were trimmed by 2 bases and 3 bases, with 11 bases remaining between them. This CDR3 has 14 residues. Germline-derived CDR1 and CDR2 are KGHSH and LQKENI. The CDR3 sequence is CASSPGAGYYEQYF. As DNA, the CDR3 is TGTGCCAGCTCACCAGGGGCGGGCTACTACGAGCAGTACTTC.

This chain connects TRBV5-6 to TRBJ1-5; possible D gene TRBD1, 6 bases. Germline V gene data show CDR1 as SGHDT and CDR2 as YYEEEE. CDR3 size: 15 residues. Trimming left V 3 bases short and J 3 bases short, with 13 bases between. The CDR3 protein is CASSSRQVFNQPQHF. In DNA form, the CDR3 reads TGTGCCAGCAGCTCCAGACAGGTATTCAATCAGCCCCAGCATTTT.

This clone was detected ten times or more. The rearrangement joins TRBV5-6 to TRBJ2-7; D gene uncertain. CDR1 and CDR2 (germline): SGHDT, YYEEEE. Deletions cut 3 bases from V and 1 base from J, with 14 bases between. This CDR3 contains 15 residues. CDR3 nucleotides: TGTGCCAGCAGCTCGCTATACACGGGTTCCTACGAGCAGTACTTC. It encodes CASSSLYTGSYEQYF.

This rearrangement joins TRBV7-2 to TRBJ2-1; D perhaps matches TRBD1 (6 bases). The germline gives CDR1 SGHTA, CDR2 FQGNSA. This CDR3 region has 15 residues. V was clipped by 5 bases and J by 0 bases, with 11 bases between them. In DNA, the CDR3 is TGTGCCAGCAGCCCGACAGGAAACTCCTACAATGAGCAGTTCTTC. The encoded protein is CASSPTGNSYNEQFF.

The chain couples TRBV7-9 to TRBJ2-7; D may correspond to TRBD1 or TRBD2 (5 bases each). The germline gives CDR1 SEHNR, CDR2 FQNEAQ (reference sequence). Trimming stripped 1 base from V and 6 bases from J, with 7 bases between. The CDR3 contains 12 residues. The CDR3 DNA follows: TGTGCCAGCAGCTTAGTAGGGACCGAGCAGTACTTC. Encoded protein: CASSLVGTEQYF.

The V and J genes are TRBV4-1 and TRBJ1-1; the D gene is possibly TRBD1 (6 bases). V gave up 4 bases and J gave up 6 bases, with 18 bases separating them. There are 15 residues in the CDR3. The germline CDR1 and CDR2 sequences are MGHRA and YSYEKL. CDR3 nucleotides: TGCGCCAGCAGCCGGAGCGGGACACTAGACGCTGAAGCTTTCTTT. Translated, it gives CASSRSGTLDAEAFF.

The CDR3 sequence: CASSVSGGTYEQYF. The CDR3 bases are TGTGCCAGCAGCGTAAGTGGGGGCACCTACGAGCAGTACTTC. The chain combines TRBV9 with TRBJ2-7; a weak D match, TRBD1 (6 bases). The CDR3 is made up of 14 amino acids. V dropped 1 base and J dropped 2 bases, with 10 bases sitting between them. Germline V gene sequence: CDR1 SGDLS, CDR2 YYNGEE.

The chain uses TRBV7-9 and TRBJ1-1, with D perhaps TRBD1 (5 bases). The ends were cut back, 1 base at V and 7 bases at J, with 10 bases in the middle. Germline assignment: CDR1 SEHNR and CDR2 FQNEAQ (reference sequence). This CDR3 is 13 amino acids long. The CDR3 here is CASSLDGAGEAFF. Written as DNA, the CDR3 is TGTGCCAGCAGCTTAGATGGGGCGGGTGAAGCTTTCTTT.

V gene TRBV27 combines with J gene TRBJ1-1; TRBD1 aligns across 7 bases. V lost 6 bases and J lost 5; bases outside the gene matches: 9. The CDR3 extends over 14 amino acids. Germline V gene sequence: CDR1 MNHEY, CDR2 SMNVEV (reference sequence). The CDR3 protein is CASRTDRVRTEAFF. CDR3 nucleotide sequence: TGTGCCAGCAGAACCGACAGGGTTAGAACTGAAGCTTTCTTT.

This chain links TRBV5-6 with TRBJ1-1; possibly TRBD1 for D (6 bases). Per the germline V gene, CDR1 is SGHDT and CDR2 is YYEEEE. Deletions cut 1 base from V and 4 bases from J, with 20 bases between. This CDR3 has 17 amino acids. CDR3 sequence: CASSLNRDIPRGTEAFF. The CDR3 DNA reads TGTGCCAGCAGCTTGAACCGGGACATTCCTAGGGGCACTGAAGCTTTCTTT.

This clone appeared a single time. The genes are TRBV6-6 and TRBJ2-7, with D tentatively TRBD2 (5 bases). The germline V gene has CDR1 MNHNY and CDR2 SVGAGI (reference sequence). Trimming cost V 5 bases and J 6 bases, with 8 bases left between them. This CDR3 contains 11 residues. CDR3 region: CASSRGPEQYF. Written as DNA, the CDR3 is TGTGCCAGCAGTCGGGGTCCCGAGCAGTACTTC.

This sequence joins TRBV7-2 and TRBJ2-3; D remains unclear. V was pared by 6 bases and J by 5 bases, with 9 bases between. Per the germline V gene, CDR1 is SGHTA and CDR2 is FQGNSA. The CDR3 spans 12 residues. CDR3: CASSLTGDTQYF. The DNA for the CDR3 is TGTGCCAGCAGTCTTACGGGAGATACGCAGTATTTT.

The chain links TRBV21-1 to TRBJ2-6; whether TRBD1, the table's D call, matches the DNA was not checked. TRBV21-1 is labeled a pseudogene. CDR3 length: 20 amino acids. CDR3 nucleotides: TGTGCCAGCAGCTCGTCTGGAGCGGGACAGGGACTCTCTGGGGCCAACGTCCTGACTTTC. Its protein product is CASSSSGAGQGLSGANVLTF.

This clone was seen a few times. The chain has TRBV27 and TRBJ1-1, with D possibly being TRBD1 (5 bases). Looked up from germline, CDR1 is MNHEY and CDR2 is SMNVEV (reference sequence). The CDR3 contains 13 residues. Trimming took 0 bases from V and 7 from J, leaving 9 bases between them. For the CDR3, the DNA is TGTGCCAGCAGTTTATCACCAGACAGTGAAGCTTTCTTT. Translated, it gives CASSLSPDSEAFF.

The chain employs TRBV10-3 and TRBJ2-1; D possibly matches TRBD1 or TRBD2 (5 bases each). The CDR3 runs 13 residues. Looked up from germline, CDR1 is ENHRY and CDR2 is SYGVKD. V was clipped by 10 bases and J by 2 bases, with 12 bases between them. Written as DNA, the CDR3 is TGTGCCACCCTATTGGGGGCCTACAATGAGCAGTTCTTC. Its translation: CATLLGAYNEQFF.

The V gene is TRBV7-9, the J gene TRBJ2-3; TRBD2 matches at 10 bases. This CDR3 comprises 16 residues. CDR1 and CDR2 (germline): SEHNR, FQNEAQ (reference sequence). Trimming took 1 base from V and 4 from J; bases not matched to a gene: 5. DNA of the CDR3: TGTGCCAGCAGCTTAGGGGCTAGCGGGAGTTCAGATACGCAGTATTTT. This gives the protein CASSLGASGSSDTQYF.

The J gene is TRBJ2-1, the V gene TRBV7-2, with TRBD2 identical over 12 bases. Trimming removed 3 bases from V and 9 bases from J; junction bases left unmatched: 6. The germline gives CDR1 SGHTA, CDR2 FQGNSA. CDR3 length equals 15 residues. The CDR3 DNA follows: TGTGCCAGCAGCTTTAGGACTAGCGGGGCAAGTGAGCAGTTCTTC. Translated: CASSFRTSGASEQFF.

This chain joins TRBV18 and TRBJ2-5; D gene ambiguous. CDR3 length: 17 amino acids. The V gene lost 0 bases and the J gene lost 5 bases, with 19 bases spanning the gap. From germline, CDR1 is KGHSH and CDR2 LQKENI. CDR3 DNA sequence: TGTGCCAGCTCACCACCAACCCGACGGACGTTTGGCGAGACCCAGTACTTC. As protein: CASSPPTRRTFGETQYF.

The DNA of the CDR3 is TGCGCCAGCAGCCCTAATATAGAAACCTACGAGCAGTACTTC. Amino acids: CASSPNIETYEQYF. The rearrangement uses TRBV4-1 and TRBJ2-7; no firm D call. V lost 4 bases, J lost 2 bases, and 12 bases lay in between. Germline-derived CDR1 and CDR2 are MGHRA and YSYEKL. The CDR3 covers 14 residues.

V and J are TRBV9 and TRBJ2-2; D is undetermined. The CDR3 spans 12 residues. Per the germline V gene, CDR1 is SGDLS and CDR2 is YYNGEE. V was clipped by 0 bases and J by 5 bases, with 2 bases between them. The CDR3 region is CASSVVTGELFF. DNA for the CDR3: TGTGCCAGCAGCGTAGTAACCGGGGAGCTGTTTTTT.

The CDR3 is CASSPGQGDYNSPLHF. CDR3 DNA: TGTGCCAGCAGCCCGGGACAGGGTGATTATAATTCACCCCTCCACTTT. The chain recombines TRBV9 with TRBJ1-6, with TRBD1 matching 9 bases. Germline loops: CDR1 SGDLS, CDR2 YYNGEE. The CDR3 length is 16 residues. V lost 4 bases, J lost 4 bases, and 6 bases stayed unmatched. Supplemented by reference TRBV9 and TRBJ1-6, the full variable domain reads DSGVTQTPKHLITATGQRVTLRCSPRSGDLSVYWYQQSLDQGLQFLIQYYNGEERAKGNILERFSAQQFPDLHSELNLSSLELGDSALYFCASSPGQGDYNSPLHFGNGTRLTVT.